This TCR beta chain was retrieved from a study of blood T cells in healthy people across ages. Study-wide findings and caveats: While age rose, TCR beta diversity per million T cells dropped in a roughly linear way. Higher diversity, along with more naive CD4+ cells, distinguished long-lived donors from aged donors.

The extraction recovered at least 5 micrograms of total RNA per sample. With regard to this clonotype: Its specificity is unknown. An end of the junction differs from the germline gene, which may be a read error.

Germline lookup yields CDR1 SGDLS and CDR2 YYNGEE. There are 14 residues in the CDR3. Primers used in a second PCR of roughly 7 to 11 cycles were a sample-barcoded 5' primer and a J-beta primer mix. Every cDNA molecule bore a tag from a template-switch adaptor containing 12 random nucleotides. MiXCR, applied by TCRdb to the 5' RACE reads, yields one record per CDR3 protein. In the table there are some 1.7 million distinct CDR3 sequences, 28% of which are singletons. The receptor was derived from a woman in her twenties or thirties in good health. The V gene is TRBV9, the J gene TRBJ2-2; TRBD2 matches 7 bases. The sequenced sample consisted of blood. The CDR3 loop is CAGSVTSYTGELFF. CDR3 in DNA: TGTGCCGGCAGCGTGACTAGCTACACCGGGGAGCTGTTTTTT.